The T cell receptor (beta chain) described here comes from a study of blood T cell repertoires in COVID-19. Repertoires were generated with immunoSEQ multiplex PCR, while TCRdb's copy carries only in-frame clones and drops some. The table has 150,000 to 170,000 clones, around 78% seen once; the top ten hold about 1.8%. The J segment lost 3 bases and the V segment lost 6 bases, leaving 7 bases of the junction unmatched. The germline V gene encodes CDR1 SNHLY and CDR2 FYNNEI. The length of the CDR3 is 15 residues. The clonotype originates from a man older than 75 with acute or convalescent COVID-19. This sequence joins TRBV2 and TRBJ1-5; 8 positions match TRBD1. Sequenced material: peripheral blood. This CDR3 is CASSNLGQVNQPQHF. CDR3 bases: TGTGCCAGCAGCAATCTGGGACAGGTCAATCAGCCCCAGCATTTT.